Listed here are 18 T cell receptor beta chains from one sample, sequenced in a study of T cell responses to AZD1222 COVID-19 vaccine. Method: immunoSEQ multiplex PCR; TCRdb's copy keeps in-frame clones and lacks some. The sample consists of about 130,000 clones, about nine tenths of them appearing once. Sequencing was performed on peripheral blood, taken 28 days after the second AZD1222 dose. The receptor set was obtained from an adult who received the AZD1222 COVID-19 vaccine.

In its sample, this clone was seen once. The rearrangement joins TRBV11-2 to TRBJ2-1; possible D gene TRBD2, 5 bases. The CDR3 spans 15 residues. In germline, CDR1 is SGHAT, CDR2 FQNNGV. V gave up 2 bases and J gave up 0 bases, with 8 bases separating them. The CDR3 DNA reads as TGTGCCAGCAGCTTAAGTGGGAGCTCCTACAATGAGCAGTTCTTC. Translated: CASSLSGSSYNEQFF.

The gene calls are TRBV19 and TRBJ2-1; D call uncertain. This CDR3 is built from 13 residues. Germline V gene lookup returns CDR1 LNHDA and CDR2 SQIVND (reference sequence). V lost 4 bases, J lost 5 bases, and 9 bases lay in between. CDR3 sequence (DNA): TGTGCCAGTAGTACCCGTGGGAACAATGAGCAGTTCTTC. As protein: CASSTRGNNEQFF. The variable domain in full, with the rest retrieved from reference TRBV19 and TRBJ2-1, is DGGITQSPKYLFRKEGQNVTLSCEQNLNHDAMYWYRQDPGQGLRLIYYSQIVNDFQKGDIAEGYSVSREKKESFPLTVTSAQKNPTAFYLCASSTRGNNEQFFGPGTRLTVL.

The rearrangement uses TRBV30 and TRBJ1-6; D is ambiguous. V was pared by 1 base and J by 9 bases, with 10 bases between. CDR3 length: 13 residues. Germline CDR1 reads GTSNPN; CDR2 reads SVGIG (reference sequence). This chain's CDR3 is CAWSAGSASPLHF. The CDR3 DNA is TGTGCCTGGAGTGCAGGCTCTGCTTCACCCCTCCACTTT. The variable domain in full, completed from reference TRBV30 and TRBJ1-6, reads SQTIHQWPATLVQPVGSPLSLECTVEGTSNPNLYWYRQAAGRGLQLLFYSVGIGQISSEVPQNLSASRPQDRQFILSSKKLLLSDSGFYLCAWSAGSASPLHFGNGTRLTVT.

CDR3 coding DNA: TGTGCCAGCAGCTTGTTGGACAGGGGTAGGGCTAATGAAAAACTGTTTTTT. Translated, it gives CASSLLDRGRANEKLFF. The rearrangement links TRBV11-2 to TRBJ1-4; the match to TRBD1 covers 9 bases. The J segment lost 3 bases and the V segment lost 3 bases, leaving 8 bases of the junction unmatched. CDR3 size: 17 residues. CDR1 SGHAT and CDR2 FQNNGV come from the germline V gene.

This chain joins TRBV9 and TRBJ1-1; D call uncertain. The CDR3 runs to 12 residues. CDR1 and CDR2 (germline): SGDLS, YYNGEE. V lost 4 bases and J lost 11, with 15 bases in between. This chain's CDR3 is CASSTEGGRAFF. The CDR3 nucleotides are TGTGCCAGCAGCACAGAAGGAGGGAGGGCTTTCTTT.

The V call is TRBV18, the J call TRBJ1-1; tentative D call: TRBD1 (5 bases). Germline CDR1 and CDR2: KGHSH and LQKENI. The CDR3 has 13 residues. Trimming took 0 bases from V and 5 from J, leaving 7 bases between them. In nucleotides, the CDR3 is TGTGCCAGCTCACCACCGGGGGGAACTGAAGCTTTCTTT. This sequence encodes CASSPPGGTEAFF.

This clone was counted only a few times. The chain uses TRBV5-4 and TRBJ1-6, with D perhaps TRBD1 (5 bases). The CDR3 sequence is 13 residues long. Germline values: CDR1 SGHNT, CDR2 YYREEE (reference sequence). V was trimmed by 2 bases and J by 16 bases, leaving 16 bases between them. CDR3 sequence reads: CASSFGGGKTLHF. In DNA, the CDR3 is TGTGCCAGCAGCTTTGGGGGAGGGAAGACTCTCCACTTT. Together with reference TRBV5-4 and TRBJ1-6, the CDR3 gives the full variable domain: ETGVTQSPTHLIKTRGQQVTLRCSSQSGHNTVSWYQQALGQGPQFIFQYYREEENGRGNFPPRFSGLQFPNYSSELNVNALELDDSALYLCASSFGGGKTLHFGNGTRLTVT.

The chain employs TRBV7-9 and TRBJ1-2, with TRBD1 identical over 7 bases. From germline, CDR1 is SEHNR and CDR2 FQNEAQ (reference sequence). The CDR3 sequence is 13 residues long. V gave up 3 bases and J gave up 4 bases; unmatched junction bases: 2. The CDR3 loop is CASSFGTAYGYTF. DNA of the CDR3: TGTGCCAGCAGCTTTGGGACAGCCTATGGCTACACCTTC.

The chain is built from TRBV19 and TRBJ1-2; 7 bases map to TRBD1. The germline V gene encodes CDR1 LNHDA and CDR2 SQIVND (reference sequence). J gave up 0 bases and V 3 bases, and 7 bases lay outside the gene matches. This CDR3 is built from 16 residues. CDR3 in amino acids: CASSIKGANPNYGYTF. Here the CDR3 DNA reads TGTGCCAGTAGTATCAAGGGGGCGAACCCTAACTATGGCTACACCTTC.

The chain employs TRBV6-6 and TRBJ1-2, with 9 bases aligning to TRBD1. This CDR3 has 13 amino acids. Germline-derived CDR1 and CDR2 are MNHNY and SVGAGI (reference sequence). Trimming at V came to 6 bases and at J to 3 bases, leaving 2 bases not matched to a gene. This CDR3 is CASRRQGDYGYTF. In DNA, the CDR3 is TGTGCCAGCAGGAGACAGGGGGACTATGGCTACACCTTC.

This clone was counted a few times. The chain combines TRBV6-5 with TRBJ1-2; D gene unclear. The germline gives CDR1 MNHEY, CDR2 SVGAGI. V lost 6 bases to trimming and J lost 3 bases, with 14 bases between them. CDR3 size: 14 residues. CDR3 sequence: CASSLLSRDYGYTF. Written as DNA, the CDR3 is TGTGCCAGCAGCCTGTTATCACGGGACTATGGCTACACCTTC.

V and J are TRBV7-9 and TRBJ2-1; 8 nucleotides match TRBD2. Germline CDR1 and CDR2: SEHNR and FQNEAQ (reference sequence). This CDR3 comprises 15 residues. V trimming: 6 bases; J trimming: 5 bases; junction bases outside the gene matches: 9. The CDR3 region is CASSKDGLANNEQFF. The DNA for the CDR3 is TGTGCCAGCAGTAAGGACGGACTAGCTAACAATGAGCAGTTCTTC.

This chain links TRBV7-9 with TRBJ1-2, with 12 bases lining up with TRBD1. CDR1 is SEHNR and CDR2 is FQNEAQ in the germline V gene (reference sequence). Losses at the gene ends were 4 bases for V and 7 bases for J; bases not matched to a gene: 7. This CDR3 has 15 amino acids. The CDR3 region is CASSSAGTGGSGYTF. The CDR3 nucleotides read TGTGCCAGCAGCTCGGCCGGGACAGGGGGCAGTGGCTACACCTTC.

A note on this clone: Relative to the germline gene, one junction end is altered; a read error may explain this. The V and J genes are TRBV11-2 and TRBJ2-5; 9 bases are shared with TRBD1. The CDR3 is made up of 15 amino acids. The germline gives CDR1 SGHAT, CDR2 FQNNGV. The CDR3 protein is CASSQLGQGQETQYF. In nucleotides, the CDR3 is TGTGCCAGCAGCCAGCTGGGACAGGGACAAGAAACCCAGTACTTC.

V is TRBV5-6 and J is TRBJ1-5; D is possibly TRBD1 (5 bases). CDR1 and CDR2 from the germline V gene are SGHDT and YYEEEE. This CDR3 has 15 residues. V was pared by 4 bases and J by 5 bases, with 16 bases between. CDR3 coding DNA: TGTGCCAGCAGCCGCGGGGCAGCAGTTGATCAGCCCCAGCATTTT. Protein product: CASSRGAAVDQPQHF.

CDR3 residues: CASSRGAGPGTQYF. DNA of the CDR3: TGTGCCAGCAGCCGGGGGGCAGGCCCGGGTACGCAGTATTTT. This chain links TRBV7-2 with TRBJ2-3; D possibly corresponds to TRBD2 (7 bases). Trimming pared 5 bases from V and 8 bases from J, leaving 17 bases between. The CDR3 is made up of 14 amino acids. Germline V gene data show CDR1 as SGHTA and CDR2 as FQGNSA.

Only one count was recorded for this clone. The chain is built from TRBV2 and TRBJ1-1; D uncertain. Between the trimmed V and J ends, which lost 7 bases and 0 bases, there was a span of 15 bases. The germline gives CDR1 SNHLY, CDR2 FYNNEI. The CDR3 consists of 15 residues. CDR3 DNA sequence: TGTGCCAGCATGTTTTCAGGCACCTTGAACACTGAAGCTTTCTTT. Translated, it gives CASMFSGTLNTEAFF.

The chain uses TRBV27 and TRBJ1-1; TRBD1 matches 8 bases. Germline-derived CDR1 and CDR2 are MNHEY and SMNVEV (reference sequence). V was pared by 4 bases and J by 8 bases, with 6 bases of the junction left unmatched. The CDR3 is 13 residues long. The CDR3 loop is CASSSTQGAEAFF. The CDR3 nucleotides read TGTGCCAGCAGTTCAACTCAGGGGGCGGAAGCTTTCTTT.